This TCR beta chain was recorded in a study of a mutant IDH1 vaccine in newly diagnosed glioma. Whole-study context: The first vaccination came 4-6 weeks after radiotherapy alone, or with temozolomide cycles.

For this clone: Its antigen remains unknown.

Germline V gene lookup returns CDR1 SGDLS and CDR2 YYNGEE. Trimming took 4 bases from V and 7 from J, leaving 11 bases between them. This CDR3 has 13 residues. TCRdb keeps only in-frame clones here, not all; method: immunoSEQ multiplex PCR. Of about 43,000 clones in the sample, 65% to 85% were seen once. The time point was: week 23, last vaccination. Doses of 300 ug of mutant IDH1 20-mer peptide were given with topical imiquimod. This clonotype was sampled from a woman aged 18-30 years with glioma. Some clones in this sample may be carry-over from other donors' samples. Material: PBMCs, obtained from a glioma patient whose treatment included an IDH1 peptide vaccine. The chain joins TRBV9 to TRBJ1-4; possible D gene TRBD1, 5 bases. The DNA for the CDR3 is TGTGCCAGCAGCCCAGGGTGGGGTGAAAAACTGTTTTTT. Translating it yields CASSPGWGEKLFF. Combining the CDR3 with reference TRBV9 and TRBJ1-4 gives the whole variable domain DSGVTQTPKHLITATGQRVTLRCSPRSGDLSVYWYQQSLDQGLQFLIQYYNGEERAKGNILERFSAQQFPDLHSELNLSSLELGDSALYFCASSPGWGEKLFFGSGTQLSVL.